A selection of T cell receptor beta chains follows, all from one sample in a study of cytomegalovirus exposure and HLA in healthy donors. Data came from immunoSEQ multiplex PCR; TCRdb stores just in-frame clones and leaves some out. The data hold 120,000 or so clones, with roughly 77% observed a single time. Input material: PBMCs. Every receptor here comes from a man younger than 30 in good health and CMV-seronegative. Each CDR3 is given without its conserved first and last residue.

CDR3aa	len	v_gene
ASSPSSDTQY	10	TRBV18
ASVDWSYEQY	10	TRBV6-6
ASSYEGTAVNTIY	13	TRBV6-6
ASSPNGQFNSPLH	13	TRBV19
ASSLGDRDADTQY	13	TRBV5-6
ASSQTGRDEQY	11	TRBV4-3
ASSRDWTPSTDTQY	14	TRBV6-6
ASSLERTGLTEAF	13	TRBV7-8
ASSTFYNLGQGYQPQH	16	TRBV19
ASSLYVPSTYLTGELF	16	TRBV18